Listed below are T cell receptor beta chains from one sample, sequenced in a study of blood T cells in healthy people across ages. TCRdb re-called the 5' RACE reads with MiXCR, one entry per CDR3 protein. The table shows some 900,000 distinct CDR3 sequences, with 48% occurring only once. Sequencing was carried out using blood. Source of these receptors: a man aged 30-40 years in good health. CDR3s include the opening cysteine and the closing phenylalanine or tryptophan. Fields, in order: clone size, V gene, CDR3 length, J gene, D gene, CDR3 DNA, CDR3 protein. A D gene is named only where the DNA matches it firmly. A clone size is listed for some rows: how often the clone was seen (once, few, many), or a class if it is expanded.

abundance: few
v_gene: TRBV20-1
len: 14
j_gene: TRBJ2-7
d_gene: .
CDR3nt: TGCAGTGCTAGAGATCGGAGGGGGGGCTACGAGCAGTACTTC
CDR3aa: CSARDRRGGYEQYF

abundance: .
v_gene: TRBV6-1
len: 13
j_gene: TRBJ2-1
d_gene: .
CDR3nt: TGTGCCAGCAGTGGCCGGGGGAACAATGAGCAGTTCTTC
CDR3aa: CASSGRGNNEQFF

abundance: .
v_gene: TRBV14
len: 17
j_gene: TRBJ2-7
d_gene: .
CDR3nt: TGTGCCAGCAGCCAACCCTCGTGGGGGGCTAACTCCTACGAGCAGTACTTC
CDR3aa: CASSQPSWGANSYEQYF

abundance: .
v_gene: TRBV20-1
len: 12
j_gene: TRBJ2-4
d_gene: .
CDR3nt: TGCAGTGCTATGGGCGGGGCGCACATTCAGTACTTC
CDR3aa: CSAMGGAHIQYF

abundance: .
v_gene: TRBV6-1
len: 15
j_gene: TRBJ2-3
d_gene: TRBD1
CDR3nt: TGTGCCAGCAGGCCGGGGACAGGGGGCGCAGATACGCAGTATTTT
CDR3aa: CASRPGTGGADTQYF

abundance: .
v_gene: TRBV30
len: 12
j_gene: TRBJ2-1
d_gene: .
CDR3nt: TGTGCCTGGAGCCGGACGGCCAATGAGCAGTTCTTC
CDR3aa: CAWSRTANEQFF

abundance: few
v_gene: TRBV12-3/TRBV12-4
len: 14
j_gene: TRBJ2-1
d_gene: TRBD2
CDR3nt: TGTGCCAGCTGGGGTCTAGCGGGGGCGAATGAGCAGTTCTTC
CDR3aa: CASWGLAGANEQFF

abundance: .
v_gene: TRBV12-3/TRBV12-4
len: 15
j_gene: TRBJ1-4
d_gene: TRBD1
CDR3nt: TGTGCCAGCAGTTTACGACAGGGTCCCAATGAAAAACTGTTTTTT
CDR3aa: CASSLRQGPNEKLFF

abundance: .
v_gene: TRBV20-1
len: 13
j_gene: TRBJ2-1
d_gene: TRBD2
CDR3nt: TGCAGTGCTAGGAGCGGGGGGCAATATGAGCAGTTCTTC
CDR3aa: CSARSGGQYEQFF

abundance: .
v_gene: TRBV11-2
len: 14
j_gene: TRBJ1-2
d_gene: TRBD1
CDR3nt: TGTGCCAGCAGCTTCCCGACAGGGTTCTATGGCTACACCTTC
CDR3aa: CASSFPTGFYGYTF

abundance: .
v_gene: TRBV20-1
len: 13
j_gene: TRBJ2-7
d_gene: TRBD2
CDR3nt: TGCAGTGCTACAGCGGGACTCTCCTACGAGCAGTACTTC
CDR3aa: CSATAGLSYEQYF

abundance: .
v_gene: TRBV6-5
len: 16
j_gene: TRBJ2-1
d_gene: TRBD2
CDR3nt: TGTGCCAGCAGTTTAGCGGGGGGGCGTTTTAGGAATGAGCAGTTCTTC
CDR3aa: CASSLAGGRFRNEQFF

abundance: .
v_gene: TRBV7-2
len: 16
j_gene: TRBJ2-5
d_gene: .
CDR3nt: TGTGCCAGCAGCTCTGGGGTAGTCCCGGGCCAAGAGACCCAGTACTTC
CDR3aa: CASSSGVVPGQETQYF

abundance: .
v_gene: TRBV28
len: 14
j_gene: TRBJ2-7
d_gene: TRBD1
CDR3nt: TGTGCCAGCACGCCCGGGACAGGGGCAAATGAGCAGTACTTC
CDR3aa: CASTPGTGANEQYF

abundance: .
v_gene: TRBV12-3/TRBV12-4
len: 15
j_gene: TRBJ1-5
d_gene: .
CDR3nt: TGTGCCAGCAGTTCCGTGGGCAGGCTGGATCAGCCCCAGCATTTT
CDR3aa: CASSSVGRLDQPQHF

abundance: .
v_gene: TRBV5-1
len: 16
j_gene: TRBJ2-2
d_gene: .
CDR3nt: TGCGCCAGCAGCTTGGCTAGAGACAGCAACACCGGGGAGCTGTTTTTT
CDR3aa: CASSLARDSNTGELFF

abundance: .
v_gene: TRBV6-6
len: 15
j_gene: TRBJ2-7
d_gene: .
CDR3nt: TGTGCCAGCAGTTTACTAGGGGACCGCACCTACGAGCAGTACTTC
CDR3aa: CASSLLGDRTYEQYF

abundance: .
v_gene: TRBV4-1
len: 15
j_gene: TRBJ1-4
d_gene: TRBD1
CDR3nt: TGCGCCAGCAGCCGCATACAGGGGGTAGGGGAAAAACTGTTTTTT
CDR3aa: CASSRIQGVGEKLFF

abundance: .
v_gene: TRBV18
len: 15
j_gene: TRBJ2-3
d_gene: TRBD2
CDR3nt: TGTGCCAGCTCACGAGCGGGGGACCACACAGATACGCAGTATTTT
CDR3aa: CASSRAGDHTDTQYF

abundance: .
v_gene: TRBV20-1
len: 14
j_gene: TRBJ2-7
d_gene: .
CDR3nt: TGCAGTGCTAGAGCCCCCGGGCCGTGGGACGAGCAGTACTTC
CDR3aa: CSARAPGPWDEQYF

abundance: .
v_gene: TRBV6-5
len: 14
j_gene: TRBJ2-3
d_gene: .
CDR3nt: TGTGCCAGCAGTTCCCCTAGAGGCTCAGATACGCAGTATTTT
CDR3aa: CASSSPRGSDTQYF

abundance: .
v_gene: TRBV2
len: 13
j_gene: TRBJ2-2
d_gene: TRBD1
CDR3nt: TGTGCCAGCAGGGAACAGGGGACCGGGGAGCTGTTTTTT
CDR3aa: CASREQGTGELFF

abundance: many
v_gene: TRBV20-1
len: 14
j_gene: TRBJ2-3
d_gene: TRBD2
CDR3nt: TGCAGTGCTAGGAGCGGGAAAAGCACAGATACGCAGTATTTT
CDR3aa: CSARSGKSTDTQYF

abundance: many
v_gene: TRBV18
len: 17
j_gene: TRBJ2-1
d_gene: TRBD1
CDR3nt: TGTGCCAGCTCACCACAATTAAAAACAGGGGGTTACAATGAGCAGTTCTTC
CDR3aa: CASSPQLKTGGYNEQFF

abundance: few
v_gene: TRBV5-1
len: 15
j_gene: TRBJ2-1
d_gene: TRBD2
CDR3nt: TGTGCCAGCTCTTCAGCGGGGGGCTCCTACAATGAGCAGTTCTTC
CDR3aa: CASSSAGGSYNEQFF

abundance: .
v_gene: TRBV12-3/TRBV12-4
len: 15
j_gene: TRBJ2-3
d_gene: .
CDR3nt: TGTGCCAGCAGTCCCGAGGGAGTAGGGGCAGATACGCAGTATTTT
CDR3aa: CASSPEGVGADTQYF

abundance: .
v_gene: TRBV4-1
len: 13
j_gene: TRBJ2-1
d_gene: .
CDR3nt: TGCGCCAGCAGGGACGAGGGAGACAATGAGCAGTTCTTC
CDR3aa: CASRDEGDNEQFF

abundance: .
v_gene: TRBV29-1
len: 13
j_gene: TRBJ2-3
d_gene: .
CDR3nt: TGCAGCGTTGTGTCAGGGAATTCAGATACGCAGTATTTT
CDR3aa: CSVVSGNSDTQYF

abundance: .
v_gene: TRBV14
len: 12
j_gene: TRBJ1-2
d_gene: .
CDR3nt: TGTGCCAGCAGCCGGTCGCTCGGAGGCTACACCTTC
CDR3aa: CASSRSLGGYTF

abundance: few
v_gene: TRBV29-1
len: 13
j_gene: TRBJ2-7
d_gene: .
CDR3nt: TGCAGCGTTGAAAAGGGGGGCGGCTACGAGCAGTACTTC
CDR3aa: CSVEKGGGYEQYF

abundance: .
v_gene: TRBV25-1
len: 13
j_gene: TRBJ2-5
d_gene: .
CDR3nt: TGTGCCAGCAGTGATACGACCAGGGAGACCCAGTACTTC
CDR3aa: CASSDTTRETQYF